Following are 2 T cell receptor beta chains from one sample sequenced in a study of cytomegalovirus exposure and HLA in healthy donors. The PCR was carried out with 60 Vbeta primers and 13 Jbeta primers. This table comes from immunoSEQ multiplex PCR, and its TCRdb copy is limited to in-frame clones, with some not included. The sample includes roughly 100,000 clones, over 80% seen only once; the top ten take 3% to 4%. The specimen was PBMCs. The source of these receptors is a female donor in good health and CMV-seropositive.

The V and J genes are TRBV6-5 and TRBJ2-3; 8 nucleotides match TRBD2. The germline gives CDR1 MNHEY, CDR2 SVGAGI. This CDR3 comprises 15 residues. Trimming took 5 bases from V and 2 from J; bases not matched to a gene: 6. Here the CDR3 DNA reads TGTGCCAGCAGTCTCCGGACTAGCTACACAGATACGCAGTATTTT. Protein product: CASSLRTSYTDTQYF.

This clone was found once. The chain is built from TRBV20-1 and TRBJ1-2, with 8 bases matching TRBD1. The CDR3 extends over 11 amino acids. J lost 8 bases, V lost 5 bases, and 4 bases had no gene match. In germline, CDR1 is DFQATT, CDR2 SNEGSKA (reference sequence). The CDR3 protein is CSAVRGLGYTF. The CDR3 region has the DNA TGCAGTGCTGTCAGGGGGCTCGGCTACACCTTC.